Listed below are T cell receptor beta chains from one sample, sequenced in a study of shared clonotypes between healthy human individuals. Some clones are missing from TCRdb's copy, which holds only in-frame ones; the method was immunoSEQ multiplex PCR. Altogether around 550,000 clones are present, roughly 95% being singletons, with the ten largest covering approximately 0.12%. The sequenced sample consisted of naive CD8+ T cells sorted from blood. The receptors originated from a woman between 25 and 40 years old in good health. CDR3s leave out the opening cysteine and the closing phenylalanine or tryptophan.

j_call v_call cdr3_aa
TRBJ2-1 TRBV5-1 ASSYTSSYNEQF
TRBJ2-7 TRBV5-1 ASSWWDRDIAYEQY
TRBJ2-7 TRBV5-8 ASSLAGTTSYEQY
TRBJ2-7 TRBV15 ATSRDPESYEQY
TRBJ1-2 TRBV5-1 ASSYSNYGYT
TRBJ2-7 TRBV27 ASSSGQIYEQY
TRBJ1-4 TRBV7-9 ASSSPGQFREKLF
TRBJ1-2 TRBV6-5 ASTPNTGANGYT
TRBJ2-7 TRBV27 ASQYTVEGGYEQY
TRBJ1-1 TRBV11-2 ASSLEGALEAF
TRBJ2-3 TRBV27 ASSFPADTQY
TRBJ2-3 TRBV27 ASSSILAGGSDTQY
TRBJ2-1 TRBV11-3 ASSLFPGGNNEQF
TRBJ2-7 TRBV5-1 ASSLVTSGTLSYEQY
TRBJ2-7 TRBV11-2 ASSLGFSYEQY
TRBJ1-2 TRBV4-2 ASSQEGGYGYT
TRBJ1-2 TRBV28 ASSLWAEEGFNYGYT
TRBJ1-5 TRBV28 ASSGTGGTQPQH
TRBJ2-1 TRBV27 ASSPRLDVNEQF
TRBJ2-5 TRBV27 ASSAVKQETQY
TRBJ2-5 TRBV27 ASSFREGAETQY
TRBJ1-1 TRBV7-9 ASRAGGGSEAF
TRBJ1-5 TRBV28 ASKDRGNQPQH
TRBJ1-4 TRBV13 ASSYRDRVEKLF
TRBJ2-7 TRBV25-1 ASRGIASGTDTYEQY
TRBJ2-7 TRBV5-4 ASSLSAPGQFYEQY
TRBJ1-2 TRBV27 ASSFTGGLGYT
TRBJ2-6 TRBV29-1 SARTAMSSGANVLT
TRBJ2-5 TRBV25-1 ASSDASETQY